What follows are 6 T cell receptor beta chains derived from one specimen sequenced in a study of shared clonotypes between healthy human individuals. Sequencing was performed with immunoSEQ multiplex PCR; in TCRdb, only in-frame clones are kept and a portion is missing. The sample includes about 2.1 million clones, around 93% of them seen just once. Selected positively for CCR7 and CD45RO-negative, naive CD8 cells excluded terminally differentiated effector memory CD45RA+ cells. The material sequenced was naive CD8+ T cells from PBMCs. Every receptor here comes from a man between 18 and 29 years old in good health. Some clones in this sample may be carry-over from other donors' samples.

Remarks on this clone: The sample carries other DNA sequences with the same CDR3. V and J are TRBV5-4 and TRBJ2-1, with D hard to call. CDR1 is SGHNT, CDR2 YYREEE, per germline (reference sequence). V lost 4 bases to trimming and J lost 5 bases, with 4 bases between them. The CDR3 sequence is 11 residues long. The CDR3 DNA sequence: TGTGCCAGCAGCCTGGACAATGAGCAGTTCTTC. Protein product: CASSLDNEQFF.

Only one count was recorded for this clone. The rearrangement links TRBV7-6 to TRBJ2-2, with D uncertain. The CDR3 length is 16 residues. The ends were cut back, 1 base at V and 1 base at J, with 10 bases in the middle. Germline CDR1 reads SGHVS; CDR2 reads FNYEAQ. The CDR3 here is CASSLEVSKNTGELFF. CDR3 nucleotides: TGTGCCAGCAGCTTAGAAGTCAGCAAGAACACCGGGGAGCTGTTTTTT.

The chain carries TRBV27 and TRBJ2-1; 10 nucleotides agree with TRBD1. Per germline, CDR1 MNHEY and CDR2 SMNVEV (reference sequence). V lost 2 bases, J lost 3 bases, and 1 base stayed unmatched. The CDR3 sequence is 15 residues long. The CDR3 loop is CASSLGDRGYNEQFF. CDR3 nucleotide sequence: TGTGCCAGCAGTTTAGGGGACAGGGGCTACAATGAGCAGTTCTTC.

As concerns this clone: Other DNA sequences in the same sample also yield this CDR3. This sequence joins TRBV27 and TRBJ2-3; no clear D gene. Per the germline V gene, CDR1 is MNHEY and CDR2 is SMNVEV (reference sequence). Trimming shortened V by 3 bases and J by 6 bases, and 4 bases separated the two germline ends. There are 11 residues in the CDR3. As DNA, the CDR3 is TGTGCCAGCAGTTTCTCGGATACGCAGTATTTT. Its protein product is CASSFSDTQYF.

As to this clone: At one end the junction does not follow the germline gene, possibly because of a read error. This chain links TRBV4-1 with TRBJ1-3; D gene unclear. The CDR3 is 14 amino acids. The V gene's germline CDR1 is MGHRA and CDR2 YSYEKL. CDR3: CASGQGRPGNTIYF. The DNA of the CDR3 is TGCGCCAGCGGCCAAGGGCGTCCTGGAAACACCATATATTTT.

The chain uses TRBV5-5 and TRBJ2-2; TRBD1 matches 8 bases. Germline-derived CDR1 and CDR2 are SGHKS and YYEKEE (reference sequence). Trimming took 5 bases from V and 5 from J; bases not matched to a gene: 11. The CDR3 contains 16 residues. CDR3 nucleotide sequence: TGTGCCAGCAGTTCCGGACAGGGACCACGTACCGGGGAGCTGTTTTTT. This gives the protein CASSSGQGPRTGELFF. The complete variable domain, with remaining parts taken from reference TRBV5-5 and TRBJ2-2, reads DAGVTQSPTHLIKTRGQQVTLRCSPISGHKSVSWYQQVLGQGPQFIFQYYEKEERGRGNFPDRFSARQFPNYSSELNVNALLLGDSALYLCASSSGQGPRTGELFFGEGSRLTVL.